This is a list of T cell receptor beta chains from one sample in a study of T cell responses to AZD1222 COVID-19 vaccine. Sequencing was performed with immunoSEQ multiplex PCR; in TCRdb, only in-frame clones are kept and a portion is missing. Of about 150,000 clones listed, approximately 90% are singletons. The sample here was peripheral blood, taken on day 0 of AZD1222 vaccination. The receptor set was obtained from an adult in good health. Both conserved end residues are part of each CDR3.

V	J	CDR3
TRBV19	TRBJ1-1	CATRGQGTEAFF
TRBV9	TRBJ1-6	CASSVGGGNSPLHF
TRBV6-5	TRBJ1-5	CASRLDRISNQPQHF
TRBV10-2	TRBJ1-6	CARPPHLGTYNSPLHF
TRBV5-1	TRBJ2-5	CASSLAGVETQYF
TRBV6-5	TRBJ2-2	CASSPAITGELFF
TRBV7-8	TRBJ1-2	CASSPYLGGDGYTF
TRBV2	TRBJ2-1	CASSDGGLGNEQFF
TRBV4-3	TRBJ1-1	CASSPRQGAAAFF
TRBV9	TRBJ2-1	CASSGGTRASSYNEQFF
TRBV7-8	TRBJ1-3	CASSWEGSSGNTIYF
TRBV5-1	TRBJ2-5	CASSFTSGGQETQYF
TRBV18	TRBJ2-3	CASSRTGGHTDTQYF
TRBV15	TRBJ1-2	CATSIQGHGYTF
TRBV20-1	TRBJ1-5	CSARGTGGWDQPQHF
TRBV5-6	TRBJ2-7	CASSLVGGGRYEQYF
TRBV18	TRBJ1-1	CASSPEAPEAFF